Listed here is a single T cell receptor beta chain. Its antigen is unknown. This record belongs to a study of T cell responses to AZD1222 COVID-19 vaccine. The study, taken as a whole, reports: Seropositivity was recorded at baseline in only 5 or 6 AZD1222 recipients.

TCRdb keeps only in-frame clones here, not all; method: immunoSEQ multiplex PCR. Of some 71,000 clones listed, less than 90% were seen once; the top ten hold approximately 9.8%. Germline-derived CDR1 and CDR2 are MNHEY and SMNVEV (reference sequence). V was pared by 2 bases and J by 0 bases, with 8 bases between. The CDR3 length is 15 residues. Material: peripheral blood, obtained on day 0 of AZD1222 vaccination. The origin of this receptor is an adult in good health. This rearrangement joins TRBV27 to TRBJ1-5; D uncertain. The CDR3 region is CASSLRAASNQPQHF. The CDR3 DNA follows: TGTGCCAGCAGTTTACGGGCCGCTAGCAATCAGCCCCAGCATTTT.